Sequencing of this T cell receptor beta chain was carried out in a study of control samples from healthy donors and cancer patients. Germline values: CDR1 LGHDT, CDR2 YNNKEL (reference sequence). The CDR3 sequence is 12 residues long. The V end lost 7 bases, the J end lost 7 bases, and 13 bases lay between the germline ends. This table comes from immunoSEQ multiplex PCR, and its TCRdb copy is limited to in-frame clones, with some not included. The sample consists of 200,000 or so clones, approximately 90% of them appearing once. This clonotype originated in a man between 25 and 39 years old in good health. The sequenced material came from blood. The chain couples TRBV3-1 (or the pseudogene TRBV3-2) to TRBJ1-2; D not resolved. Here the CDR3 DNA reads TGTGCCAGCAAGGACTTACGGCGTGGCTACACCTTC. Amino acids: CASKDLRRGYTF.